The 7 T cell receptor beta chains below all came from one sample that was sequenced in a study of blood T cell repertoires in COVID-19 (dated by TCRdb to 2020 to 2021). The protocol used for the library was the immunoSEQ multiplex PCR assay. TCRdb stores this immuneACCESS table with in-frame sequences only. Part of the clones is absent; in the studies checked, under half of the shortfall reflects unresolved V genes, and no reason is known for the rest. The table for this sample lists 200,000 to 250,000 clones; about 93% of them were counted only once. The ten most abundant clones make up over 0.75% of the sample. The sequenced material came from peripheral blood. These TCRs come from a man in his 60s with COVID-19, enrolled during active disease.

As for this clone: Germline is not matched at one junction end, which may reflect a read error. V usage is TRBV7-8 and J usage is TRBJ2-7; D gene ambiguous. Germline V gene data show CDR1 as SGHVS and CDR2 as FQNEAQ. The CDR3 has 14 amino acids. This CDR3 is CASSPRQGSDEQYF. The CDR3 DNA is TGTGCCAGCAGCCCGCGACAAGGCTCCGACGAGCAGTACTTC.

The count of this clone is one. The DNA of the CDR3 is TGCGCCAGCACCCTCGGCGGGACAGGGGGTGAAAAACTGTTTTTT. Residues: CASTLGGTGGEKLFF. The chain combines TRBV5-1 with TRBJ1-4; 11 nucleotides match TRBD1. Germline trimming cut 6 bases from V and 7 bases from J; bases unmatched to any gene: 8. CDR3 length: 15 amino acids. The V gene's germline CDR1 is SGHRS and CDR2 YFSETQ.

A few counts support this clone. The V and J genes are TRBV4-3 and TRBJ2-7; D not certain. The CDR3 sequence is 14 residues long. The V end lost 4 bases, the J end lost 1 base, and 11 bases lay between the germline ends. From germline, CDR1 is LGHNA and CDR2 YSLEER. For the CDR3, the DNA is TGCGCCAGCAGCCCGGAGTGGTTGTCCTACGAGCAGTACTTC. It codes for CASSPEWLSYEQYF.

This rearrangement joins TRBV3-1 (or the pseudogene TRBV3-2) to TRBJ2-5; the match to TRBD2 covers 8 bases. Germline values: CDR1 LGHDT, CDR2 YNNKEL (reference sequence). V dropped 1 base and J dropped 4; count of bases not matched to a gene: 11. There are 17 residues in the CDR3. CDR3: CASSQGGTGGRGETQYF. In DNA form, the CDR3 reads TGTGCCAGCAGCCAAGGAGGGACGGGGGGGCGTGGAGAGACCCAGTACTTC.

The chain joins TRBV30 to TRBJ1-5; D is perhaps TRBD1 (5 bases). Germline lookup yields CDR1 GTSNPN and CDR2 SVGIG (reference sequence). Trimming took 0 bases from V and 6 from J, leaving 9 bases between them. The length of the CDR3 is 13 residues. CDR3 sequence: CAWSVGRGQPQHF. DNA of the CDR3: TGTGCCTGGAGTGTAGGAAGGGGTCAGCCCCAGCATTTT.

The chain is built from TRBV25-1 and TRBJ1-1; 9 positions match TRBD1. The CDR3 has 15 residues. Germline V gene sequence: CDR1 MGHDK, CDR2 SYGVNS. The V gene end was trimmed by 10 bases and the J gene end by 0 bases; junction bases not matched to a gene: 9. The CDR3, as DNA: TGTGCCACCGTAACAGGGGGCGTCATGAACACTGAAGCTTTCTTT. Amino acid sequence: CATVTGGVMNTEAFF.

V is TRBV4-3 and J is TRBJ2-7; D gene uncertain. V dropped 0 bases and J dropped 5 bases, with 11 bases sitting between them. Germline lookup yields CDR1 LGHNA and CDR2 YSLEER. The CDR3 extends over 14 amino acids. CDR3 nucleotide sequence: TGCGCCAGCAGCCAAGATCCGTTCGAGAACGAGCAGTACTTC. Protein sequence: CASSQDPFENEQYF.